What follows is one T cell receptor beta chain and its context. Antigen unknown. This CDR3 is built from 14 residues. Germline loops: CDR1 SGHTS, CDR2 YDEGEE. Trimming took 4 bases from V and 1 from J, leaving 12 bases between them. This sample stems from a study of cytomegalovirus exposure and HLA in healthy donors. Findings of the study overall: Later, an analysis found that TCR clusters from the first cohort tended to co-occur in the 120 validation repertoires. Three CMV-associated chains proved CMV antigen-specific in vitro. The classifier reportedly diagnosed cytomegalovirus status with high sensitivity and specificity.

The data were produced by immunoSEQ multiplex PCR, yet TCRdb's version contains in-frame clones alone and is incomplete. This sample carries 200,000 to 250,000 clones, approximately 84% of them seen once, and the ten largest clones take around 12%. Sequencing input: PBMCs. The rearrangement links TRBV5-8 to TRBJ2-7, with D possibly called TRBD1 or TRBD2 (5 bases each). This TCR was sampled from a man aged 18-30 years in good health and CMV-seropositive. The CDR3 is CASSPGTESYEQYF. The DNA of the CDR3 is TGTGCCAGCAGCCCTGGGACGGAGTCCTACGAGCAGTACTTC.